This TCR beta chain was documented in a study of shared clonotypes between healthy human individuals. For this clone: Other nucleotide sequences in the sample specify the same CDR3.

Sequencing was performed with immunoSEQ multiplex PCR; in TCRdb, only in-frame clones are kept and a portion is missing. The table has about 1.5 million clones, approximately 98% seen once. From germline, CDR1 is MNHEY and CDR2 SVGAGI. CDR3 size: 15 residues. V was trimmed by 3 bases and J by 2 bases, leaving 12 bases between them. Sample: naive CD4+ T cells sorted from blood. As for subset: CD45RA+ positively selected. The source is a man aged 30 to 39 in good health. The chain links TRBV6-5 to TRBJ2-3, with D possibly matching TRBD2 (5 bases). The CDR3 DNA is TGTGCCAGCAGTTATTTCGGGGAACCCACAGATACGCAGTATTTT. This sequence encodes CASSYFGEPTDTQYF.